The sequence of this T cell receptor (beta chain) was determined in a study of monozygotic twins with inflammatory bowel disease. About this clonotype itself: Its target is not known.

There were roughly 3.5 ug of total RNA used for each TCR library. Each CDR3 protein gets one entry in TCRdb, which reprocessed the 5' RACE reads and gives no DNA. This repertoire includes roughly 150,000 distinct CDR3 sequences. The germline CDR1 and CDR2 sequences are MGHDK and SYGVNS. The length of the CDR3 is 15 residues. The template was total RNA from whole blood, with no T cell sorting. Regarding the study as a whole: Fewer shared clonotypes with others were found in IBD patients than in healthy twins, especially with disease activity.

Sequencing was carried out using blood. V usage is TRBV25-1 and J usage is TRBJ2-7; TCRdb gives TRBD2 as the D gene, but with no DNA this cannot be confirmed. The receptor was derived from a human donor with ulcerative colitis or Crohn's disease, or a healthy co-twin of an affected twin (not recorded which). This CDR3 is CASSVPWDIEGEQYF.